The 27 T cell receptor beta chains below all came from one sample that was sequenced in a study of vaccination and CD4 T cells after COVID-19. Sample treatment: roughly 11-day PBMC culture with coronavirus spike peptide pools or control peptides (ViraFEST assay). Researchers used the Oncomine TCR Beta short-read assay to sequence DNA from cultured CD4+ T cells. MiXCR, applied by TCRdb to the PCR reads, yields one record per CDR3 protein. The table records 26,000 or so distinct CDR3 sequences, approximately 40% of them present only once. Antigens for these TCRs are unknown. The specimen was CD4+ T cells from blood, cultured in vitro. The source is a human donor who had recovered from COVID-19.

Only a few counts were recorded for this clonotype. The rearrangement uses TRBV20-1 and TRBJ2-6; D gene unclear. The CDR3 consists of 14 residues. From germline, CDR1 is DFQATT and CDR2 SNEGSKA (reference sequence). The V and J ends lost 5 bases and 0 bases respectively, with 8 bases between them. The CDR3 sequence is CSARGSSGANVLTF. DNA for the CDR3: TGCAGTGCTCGCGGTTCCTCTGGGGCCAACGTCCTGACTTTC.

This CDR3 reads CAISDLRGVAYEQYF. The CDR3 nucleotides are TGTGCCATCAGTGATCTGCGGGGAGTCGCCTACGAGCAGTACTTC. The chain uses TRBV10-3 and TRBJ2-7; possible D gene TRBD2, 6 bases. The CDR3 sequence is 15 residues long. Germline V gives CDR1 ENHRY, CDR2 SYGVKD. Trimming removed 3 bases at V and 2 bases at J, with 14 bases between.

The chain recombines TRBV10-3 with TRBJ1-5, with D perhaps matching TRBD1 (6 bases). The V end was cut by 6 bases, the J end by 5 bases, with 17 bases between. The CDR3 runs 15 residues. Germline V lookup: CDR1 ENHRY, CDR2 SYGVKD. CDR3 protein: CAISTQGAMDQPQHF. For the CDR3, the DNA is TGTGCCATCAGCACACAGGGAGCTATGGATCAGCCCCAGCATTTT.

This clonotype was seen a few times. This rearrangement joins TRBV11-2 to TRBJ2-3; D is uncertain. Germline V gene lookup returns CDR1 SGHAT and CDR2 FQNNGV. The ends were cut back, 5 bases at V and 0 bases at J, with 9 bases in the middle. The CDR3 is 14 residues long. The CDR3 sequence is CASSHFPSTDTQYF. In DNA, the CDR3 is TGTGCCAGCAGCCACTTTCCGAGCACAGATACGCAGTATTTT. The full variable domain, its missing parts supplied by reference TRBV11-2 and TRBJ2-3, is EAGVAQSPRYKIIEKRQSVAFWCNPISGHATLYWYQQILGQGPKLLIQFQNNGVVDDSQLPKDRFSAERLKGVDSTLKIQPAKLEDSAVYLCASSHFPSTDTQYFGPGTRLTVL.

The chain uses TRBV6-1 and TRBJ2-2, with D possibly matching TRBD2 (6 bases). Germline CDR1 MNHNS, CDR2 SASEGT. This CDR3 is 11 amino acids long. Between the trimmed V and J ends, which lost 9 bases and 7 bases, there was a span of 9 bases. As DNA, the CDR3 is TGTGCCAGTCGGGAGTACGGGGAGCTGTTTTTT. Translated: CASREYGELFF.

This clonotype was counted only a few times. This chain joins TRBV5-8 and TRBJ2-3; the match to TRBD2 covers 8 bases. V gave up 4 bases and J gave up 2 bases; unmatched junction bases: 6. From germline, CDR1 is SGHTS and CDR2 YDEGEE. The CDR3 has 15 amino acids. CDR3 sequence: CASSPGLVTTDTQYF. In DNA, the CDR3 is TGTGCCAGCAGCCCGGGACTAGTTACCACAGATACGCAGTATTTT.

This clonotype was detected only a few times. The V call is TRBV20-1, the J call TRBJ2-7, with a tentative D call TRBD2 (6 bases). Between the trimmed V and J ends, which lost 5 bases and 1 base, there was a span of 15 bases. The germline CDR1 and CDR2 sequences are DFQATT and SNEGSKA (reference sequence). The length of the CDR3 is 14 residues. DNA of the CDR3: TGCAGTGCTCAGCCGGGACTCAGTTCCTACGAGCAGTACTTC. Its protein product is CSAQPGLSSYEQYF.

The gene calls are TRBV5-1 and TRBJ1-1, with D unresolved. The length of the CDR3 is 15 residues. V shed 0 bases and J shed 3 bases, with 12 bases lying between them. Germline V lookup: CDR1 SGHRS, CDR2 YFSETQ. As DNA, the CDR3 is TGCGCCAGCAGCTTGGACCGGGGAGGTGACACTGAAGCTTTCTTT. Amino acids: CASSLDRGGDTEAFF.

This clonotype was counted a few times. The chain combines TRBV28 with TRBJ2-3; weak D call: TRBD1 (6 bases). The ends were cut back, 6 bases at V and 2 bases at J, with 9 bases in the middle. This CDR3 is built from 13 residues. The V gene's germline CDR1 is MDHEN and CDR2 SYDVKM. Here the CDR3 DNA reads TGTGCCAGCAGGGGGGCGGACACAGATACGCAGTATTTT. Translating it yields CASRGADTDTQYF.

This clonotype was detected a few times. The chain combines TRBV11-2 with TRBJ2-7; no definite D call. Germline CDR1 SGHAT, CDR2 FQNNGV. Trimming removed 4 bases at V and 2 bases at J, with 15 bases between. The CDR3 runs to 15 residues. CDR3 in DNA: TGTGCCAGCAGCTCCCCCCAAGGGCGGACCTACGAGCAGTACTTC. Translating gives CASSSPQGRTYEQYF.

V and J are TRBV6-1 and TRBJ2-7; 8 nucleotides match TRBD1. V was pared by 5 bases and J by 0 bases, with 6 bases of the junction left unmatched. Germline V lookup: CDR1 MNHNS, CDR2 SASEGT. The CDR3 has 15 amino acids. The CDR3 DNA reads as TGTGCCAGCAGTCCCAGGGGGCTAAGCTCCTACGAGCAGTACTTC. This gives the protein CASSPRGLSSYEQYF.

The V gene is TRBV29-1, the J gene TRBJ2-3, with 8 bases identical to TRBD1. This CDR3 spans 15 amino acids. CDR1 and CDR2 from the germline V gene are SQVTM and ANQGSEA. Unmatched junction bases numbered 15, after V lost 7 bases and J lost 6 bases. CDR3 sequence: CSAFRGQVAEDTQYF. In nucleotides, the CDR3 is TGCAGCGCGTTCAGGGGGCAGGTCGCTGAGGATACGCAGTATTTT.

The chain links TRBV28 to TRBJ2-3, with TRBD2 matching 9 bases. Germline CDR1 MDHEN, CDR2 SYDVKM. The trim removed 5 bases at V and 2 bases at J, leaving 5 bases unmatched. The CDR3 extends over 15 amino acids. The CDR3 reads CASSAGGGATDTQYF. The CDR3 DNA is TGTGCCAGCAGTGCAGGCGGGGGGGCCACAGATACGCAGTATTTT.

The chain carries TRBV12-3 or TRBV12-4 and TRBJ2-7; 9 positions agree with TRBD2. Germline trimming cut 5 bases from V and 9 bases from J; bases unmatched to any gene: 11. The CDR3 covers 14 residues. CDR3 protein: CASSGSPSGDAQYF. As DNA, the CDR3 is TGTGCCAGCAGTGGGAGCCCTAGCGGGGATGCGCAGTACTTC.

The rearrangement joins TRBV7-2 to TRBJ2-3, with 9 bases matching TRBD2. The germline V gene encodes CDR1 SGHTA and CDR2 FQGNSA. The CDR3 has 16 residues. Trimming cost V 1 base and J 6 bases; bases outside gene matches: 8. CDR3: CASSLVALAGTDTQYF. The DNA for the CDR3 is TGTGCCAGCAGCTTAGTGGCCCTAGCGGGGACGGATACGCAGTATTTT.

CDR3 loop: CASSTLRDRVGQPQHF. DNA of the CDR3: TGTGCCAGTAGTACGCTCCGGGACAGGGTCGGTCAGCCCCAGCATTTT. The V gene is TRBV19, the J gene TRBJ1-5; 9 nucleotides agree with TRBD1. Losses at the gene ends were 4 bases for V and 6 bases for J; bases not matched to a gene: 10. CDR1 LNHDA and CDR2 SQIVND come from the germline V gene (reference sequence). This CDR3 contains 16 residues.

V and J are TRBV6-2 or TRBV6-3 and TRBJ2-7, with TRBD2 identical over 13 bases. CDR3 length: 16 residues. Germline V gene data show CDR1 as MNHEY and CDR2 as SVGEGT. V lost 6 bases to trimming and J lost 1 base; unmatched junction nucleotides: 6. The CDR3: CASSRTSGSRSYEQYF. In DNA, the CDR3 is TGTGCCAGCAGCCGGACTAGCGGGAGTCGGTCCTACGAGCAGTACTTC.

A few counts support this clonotype. The chain employs TRBV20-1 and TRBJ1-6; possibly TRBD1 for D (6 bases). The CDR3 is made up of 16 amino acids. The germline CDR1 and CDR2 sequences are DFQATT and SNEGSKA (reference sequence). The germline V and J ends were trimmed by 3 bases and 8 bases, with 20 bases remaining between them. The CDR3 nucleotides are TGCAGTGCTAGCTCCCCCTGGGGGGGCGACGATTCACCCCTCCACTTT. It yields the protein CSASSPWGGDDSPLHF.

Here the CDR3 reads CASLGAGLYGYTF. The CDR3 bases are TGTGCCAGTTTAGGGGCAGGGCTTTATGGCTACACCTTC. The genes are TRBV28 and TRBJ1-2; TRBD1 might be the D (5 bases). Germline CDR1 reads MDHEN; CDR2 reads SYDVKM. The CDR3 totals 13 residues. Trimming shortened V by 9 bases and J by 5 bases, and 16 bases separated the two germline ends.

As concerns this clonotype: At one end the junction does not follow the germline gene, possibly because of a read error. The chain employs TRBV15 and TRBJ2-7, with 7 nucleotides matching TRBD2. The CDR3 length is 15 residues. Germline V gene sequence: CDR1 LNHNV, CDR2 YYDKDF (reference sequence). The DNA of the CDR3 is TGTGCCACCAGCAGCGGAGCGGGGACCCGCTACGCGCAGTACTTC. Protein: CATSSGAGTRYAQYF.

The chain has TRBV12-3 or TRBV12-4 and TRBJ2-7; no definite D call. This CDR3 comprises 13 residues. Trimming removed 3 bases from V and 2 bases from J, with 8 bases in between. This CDR3 is CASSFWQTYEQYF. DNA for the CDR3: TGTGCCAGCAGTTTTTGGCAGACCTACGAGCAGTACTTC.

This clonotype was observed a few times. The chain is built from TRBV28 and TRBJ1-5; no clear D. The V gene's germline CDR1 is MDHEN and CDR2 SYDVKM. CDR3 length equals 13 residues. Trimming stripped 5 bases from V and 5 bases from J, with 10 bases between. The CDR3 region is CASSTPGDQPQHF. DNA of the CDR3: TGTGCCAGCAGTACACCTGGGGATCAGCCCCAGCATTTT. Full variable domain (outside the CDR3, taken from reference TRBV28 and TRBJ1-5): DVKVTQSSRYLVKRTGEKVFLECVQDMDHENMFWYRQDPGLGLRLIYFSYDVKMKEKGDIPEGYSVSREKKERFSLILESASTNQTSMYLCASSTPGDQPQHFGDGTRLSIL.

This sequence joins TRBV14 and TRBJ2-7; TRBD1 might be the D (6 bases). V lost 4 bases, J lost 2 bases, and 21 bases lay in between. The CDR3 has 17 residues. CDR1 SGHDN and CDR2 FVKESK come from the germline V gene. CDR3 in DNA: TGTGCCAGCAGCCCCGGGAAACTAACGCCAGGGGCCTACGAGCAGTACTTC. Translation: CASSPGKLTPGAYEQYF.

This chain connects TRBV2 to TRBJ2-7; 9 nucleotides line up with TRBD1. V lost 6 bases and J lost 0; bases outside the gene matches: 3. Germline V CDR1 and CDR2: SNHLY, FYNNEI. CDR3 length: 14 amino acids. The CDR3 protein is CASSRDRVSYEQYF. In DNA form, the CDR3 reads TGTGCCAGCAGCCGGGACAGGGTCTCCTACGAGCAGTACTTC.

There are a few counts of this clonotype. The chain joins TRBV2 to TRBJ2-7, with 7 bases lining up with TRBD1. Germline CDR1 is SNHLY and CDR2 is FYNNEI. With V trimmed by 6 bases and J by 2 bases, 7 bases remained unmatched. This CDR3 is built from 14 residues. Here the CDR3 reads CASSRKTGPYEQYF. CDR3 nucleotides: TGTGCCAGCAGCCGGAAGACAGGGCCCTACGAGCAGTACTTC.

This clonotype showed up just a few times. V and J are TRBV20-1 and TRBJ2-7; 8 nucleotides match TRBD2. The CDR3 has 13 amino acids. V was pared by 3 bases and J by 7 bases, with 8 bases of the junction left unmatched. From germline, CDR1 is DFQATT and CDR2 SNEGSKA (reference sequence). The CDR3: CSASGGAHLEQYF. The CDR3 region has the DNA TGCAGTGCTAGCGGGGGGGCCCATTTGGAGCAGTACTTC.

This chain uses TRBV20-1 with TRBJ2-1, with 12 nucleotides matching TRBD2. This CDR3 spans 16 amino acids. V lost 4 bases, J lost 2 bases, and 6 bases stayed unmatched. Germline values: CDR1 DFQATT, CDR2 SNEGSKA (reference sequence). Written as DNA, the CDR3 is TGCAGTGCTACACCGGGACTAGCGGGTCCCTACAATGAGCAGTTCTTC. It yields the protein CSATPGLAGPYNEQFF.